The 9 T cell receptor beta chains given below trace back to one sample, sequenced in a study of T cell responses to AZD1222 COVID-19 vaccine. Clones were sequenced by immunoSEQ multiplex PCR, and TCRdb holds only the in-frame ones, with some missing. The sample consists of 90,000 to 150,000 clones, 80% to 90% of them appearing once. The source was peripheral blood, collected on day 0 of AZD1222 vaccination. These receptors were collected from an adult in good health.

The rearrangement uses TRBV6-2 or TRBV6-3 and TRBJ2-3; D might be TRBD1 or TRBD2, each matching 5 bases. Germline V lookup: CDR1 MNHEY, CDR2 SVGEGT. V was cut by 2 bases and J by 5 bases, with 14 bases left in between. The CDR3 contains 15 residues. Here the CDR3 DNA reads TGTGCCAGCAGTTACGCGGAGAGGGGCTTAGATACGCAGTATTTT. Encoded protein: CASSYAERGLDTQYF.

V is TRBV19 and J is TRBJ2-5; D is uncertain. There are 12 residues in the CDR3. Germline V gene data show CDR1 as LNHDA and CDR2 as SQIVND (reference sequence). V gave up 7 bases and J gave up 5 bases, with 11 bases separating them. CDR3 sequence reads: CASNDEGETQYF. Written as DNA, the CDR3 is TGTGCCAGTAATGATGAAGGGGAGACCCAGTACTTC.

J is TRBJ2-7 and V is TRBV5-4; 7 positions match TRBD1. The CDR3 runs to 14 residues. CDR1 is SGHNT and CDR2 is YYREEE in the germline V gene (reference sequence). J lost 5 bases, V lost 4 bases, and 9 bases had no gene match. In nucleotides, the CDR3 is TGTGCCAGCAGCCGTGACAGGGTGGTAAACGAGCAGTACTTC. Translating gives CASSRDRVVNEQYF.

The chain carries TRBV5-8 and TRBJ2-2, with 8 positions matching TRBD2. V gave up 3 bases and J gave up 5 bases; unmatched junction bases: 9. Germline CDR1 reads SGHTS; CDR2 reads YDEGEE. The CDR3 has 16 amino acids. CDR3 in DNA: TGTGCCAGCAGCTCCGGTCCTAGCGGGTGGACCGGGGAGCTGTTTTTT. Translation: CASSSGPSGWTGELFF.

J is TRBJ2-7 and V is TRBV19; D unresolved. The length of the CDR3 is 13 residues. The germline V and J ends were trimmed by 4 bases and 2 bases, with 9 bases remaining between them. Looked up from germline, CDR1 is LNHDA and CDR2 is SQIVND (reference sequence). CDR3 bases: TGTGCCAGTAGTAGGGGATGGGCCTACGAGCAGTACTTC. This encodes CASSRGWAYEQYF.

The V and J genes are TRBV5-1 and TRBJ1-5, with TRBD1 as a possible D gene (6 bases). The V end was cut by 4 bases, the J end by 6 bases, with 14 bases between. This CDR3 spans 14 amino acids. Germline assignment: CDR1 SGHRS and CDR2 YFSETQ. Here the CDR3 reads CASSLGGGGQPQHF. The CDR3 nucleotides read TGCGCCAGCAGCCTGGGAGGGGGTGGTCAGCCCCAGCATTTT.

The chain is built from TRBV3-1 (or the pseudogene TRBV3-2) and TRBJ2-7; 10 nucleotides agree with TRBD2. The CDR3 is 14 amino acids. Germline assignment: CDR1 LGHDT and CDR2 YNNKEL (reference sequence). With V trimmed by 7 bases and J by 6 bases, 9 bases remained unmatched. CDR3 coding DNA: TGTGCCAGCATGTCCGCTAGCGGGGGAGGCGAGCAGTACTTC. Its translation is CASMSASGGGEQYF.

V gene TRBV15 combines with J gene TRBJ1-1; D not certain. Germline-derived CDR1 and CDR2 are LNHNV and YYDKDF (reference sequence). The ends were cut back, 9 bases at V and 3 bases at J, with 14 bases in the middle. The CDR3 is made up of 13 amino acids. Here the CDR3 DNA reads TGTGCCACTCAGCGGGCGGGCGACACTGAAGCTTTCTTT. Translating it yields CATQRAGDTEAFF. Using reference TRBV15 and TRBJ1-1 for the parts outside the CDR3, the full variable domain is DAMVIQNPRYQVTQFGKPVTLSCSQTLNHNVMYWYQQKSSQAPKLLFHYYDKDFNNEADTPDNFQSRRPNTSFCFLDIRSPGLGDTAMYLCATQRAGDTEAFFGQGTRLTVV.

V usage is TRBV27 and J usage is TRBJ2-7; TRBD1 agrees at 8 bases. The trim removed 4 bases at V and 6 bases at J, leaving 5 bases unmatched. This CDR3 spans 13 amino acids. Germline loops: CDR1 MNHEY, CDR2 SMNVEV (reference sequence). The CDR3, as DNA: TGTGCCAGCAGTTCCACCGACAGGGGCGAGCAGTACTTC. Protein: CASSSTDRGEQYF.